This T cell receptor (beta chain) comes out of a study of Ad26.COV2.S vaccination and SARS-CoV-2 variants (dated by TCRdb to the early 2020s). Looking at the study overall: Donors in the vaccine arm were drawn from COV1001, a phase I-IIa trial of Ad26.COV2.S in healthy adults that was multicentre, randomized, double-blind and placebo-controlled. Participants in the trial were split at random into five groups of five each, receiving low-dose or high-dose Ad26.COV2.S once or twice, or else placebo on both occasions. Blinding of investigators to trial group allocation was maintained during experiments and outcome assessment. TCRbeta repertoire sequencing served as the tool for gauging how specific and how broad the SARS-CoV-2-reactive T cell receptors were following Ad26.COV2.S vaccination. Dosing of Ad26.COV2.S was intramuscular, at either 5x10^10 or 1x10^11 viral particles, delivered as one shot or as two shots spaced 56 days apart. The TCR-sequenced set comprised approximately 32 samples: approximately 19 Ad26.COV2.S vaccine recipients, 5 placebo recipients and 8 SARS-CoV-2 convalescent individuals. Broader findings and caveats from the paper: According to the authors, total T cell responses may have been underestimated by the TCR breadth and depth analyses. Vaccine and placebo recipients had similar non-spike TCR breadth, a finding consistent with the vaccine containing only spike. After vaccination, spike-specific CD8+ and CD4+ T cell responses were reported to show substantial breadth. The study was not powered for comparison of responses between vaccine doses or regimens. Higher spike-specific TCR breadth was observed in Ad26.COV2.S recipients than in placebo recipients (P = 0.0014).

The germline V gene (reference sequence) gives CDR1 as WNHNN and CDR2 as SYGVQD. V is cut by 6 bases and J by 5 bases, and the space between the germline ends is 12 bases. The CDR3 starts with the cysteine, ends with the phenylalanine, and has 13 residues. Only the CDR3 region is kept as DNA, spanning 39 bases read in frame from base 1. The treatment or condition tag for this specimen amounts to: 15 to 20 received Ad26.COV2.S at low or high dose, single or two shots; 5 received placebo; per-sample allocation not given. Repertoires of vaccine and placebo recipients were sequenced from samples taken on day 63 after the first injection. In Cohort 1b, about two dozen adults aged 18-55 years were enrolled at a single site in Boston, USA, between 29 July and 7 August 2020. Ad26.COV2.S consisted of a replication-incompetent adenovirus type 26 vector by which a prefusion-stabilized SARS-CoV-2 spike protein from the original Wuhan strain was expressed.

TCRbeta CDR3 regions were sequenced with the immunoSEQ Assay. After extraction, genomic DNA underwent amplification by bias-controlled multiplex PCR, followed by high-throughput sequencing. Turning to the authors' computational methods: To quantify the absolute abundance of every unique TCRbeta CDR3 region, sequences were collapsed and filtered. Usable DNA was measured by amplifying reference genes present in all nucleated cells, and TCRbeta template counts were normalized to that usable DNA to estimate T cell fraction. Repertoire TCRs were annotated as SARS-CoV-2-specific by exact matching of V gene, CDR3 amino acid sequence and J gene to a known reactive TCR set. MIRA supplied the reference SARS-CoV-2 TCR set, which was filtered for enrichment in COVID-19-positive ImmuneCODE repertoires so that public or cross-reactive TCRs were removed. Using the MIRA antigens, annotated TCRs were further analysed by specific ORF or by position within an ORF. Breadth was defined as the number of annotated unique rearrangements divided by the total number of unique productive rearrangements, and depth was defined as the summed frequency of the annotated unique rearrangements. TCR breadth was compared between groups using two-sided Wilcoxon rank-sum tests. Drawn from immuneACCESS, this table holds only the in-frame rearrangements with V and J called that TCRdb kept. Clones are partly lost; checked studies trace under half to an unresolved V gene and leave the rest unexplained. The DNA was the basis for D and trimming; V, J and clone size are from that table. Counted in this sample were fewer than 400,000 clones; just under 85% of them appeared once. Together, the top ten hold 2.1% of the sample.

Worth noting for this clone: Which antigen it targets is not known. The sample holds no much larger clone one base away, and base qualities are not on file.

This clonotype was sampled from a person aged 18-60 years who received the Ad26.COV2.S COVID-19 vaccine or a placebo. This chain joins TRBV10-1 to TRBJ2-3; confidence is insufficient to name the D gene. The sequenced sample was peripheral blood, obtained in a trial of Ad26.COV2.S vaccine versus placebo. Here is the DNA: TGCGCCAGCAGACTGGATGGCGGAGATACGCAGTATTTT. Translated, this is CASRLDGGDTQYF.